Sequencing of this TCR beta chain was carried out in a study of cytomegalovirus exposure and HLA in healthy donors. Turning to this clone: What it binds is unknown.

Study-wide results and limits: It was found in a later analysis that first-cohort TCR clusters tended to co-occur in the 120 validation repertoires. Both high specificity and high sensitivity reportedly marked the classifier's diagnosis of cytomegalovirus status. Researchers reported that a few CMV-associated chains were confirmed in vitro as CMV antigen-specific.

Germline V gene lookup returns CDR1 LGHNT and CDR2 FRNRAP. Trimming removed 0 bases from V and 8 bases from J, with 13 bases in between. CDR3 size: 14 residues. Sequenced by immunoSEQ multiplex PCR; TCRdb stores in-frame clones only, minus some. The sample shows around 150,000 clones, approximately 86% of them seen only once. The sequenced material came from PBMCs. V usage is TRBV12-5 and J usage is TRBJ1-1, with a weak D call TRBD1 (5 bases). The TCR was taken from a young woman in good health and CMV-seronegative. For the CDR3, the DNA is TGTGCTAGTGGTTTGGTGCGGGACCGCCGAGAAGCTTTCTTT. Its protein product is CASGLVRDRREAFF.